Sequencing of this TCR beta chain was carried out in a study of neoadjuvant anti-PD-1 for oral cavity cancer. Study-level background: Before surgery, most patients got three to four biweekly 3 mg/kg nivolumab doses. Patients without progression received a fourth nivolumab dose around day 43, then surgical resection on days 50-56.

Assay: immunoSEQ multiplex PCR; the TCRdb copy retains only in-frame clones and omits some. There are about 14,000 clones in the sample; 70% to 75% occur only once, and 3.1% lies in the top ten. The V end was cut by 2 bases, the J end by 7 bases, with 21 bases between. CDR1 and CDR2 (germline): GTSNPN, SVGIG (reference sequence). The CDR3 length is 16 residues. These newly diagnosed stage II-IVA oral cavity squamous cell carcinoma patients had no prior systemic or radiation treatment. Study-level results: TCR analyses covered only a few patients per response group.

This clone occurred a few times. Its antigen is currently unknown. The clonotype originates from a person between 40 and 85 years old with oral cavity squamous cell carcinoma. The specimen comprised PBMCs, sampled before nivolumab (anti-PD-1) treatment. V gene TRBV30 combines with J gene TRBJ1-5; D remains unclear. The DNA of the CDR3 is TGTGCCTGGAGTAACGGCATACCGTCATTGCGACAGCCCCAGCATTTT. Protein: CAWSNGIPSLRQPQHF. The whole variable domain, filled in from reference TRBV30 and TRBJ1-5, reads SQTIHQWPATLVQPVGSPLSLECTVEGTSNPNLYWYRQAAGRGLQLLFYSVGIGQISSEVPQNLSASRPQDRQFILSSKKLLLSDSGFYLCAWSNGIPSLRQPQHFGDGTRLSIL.